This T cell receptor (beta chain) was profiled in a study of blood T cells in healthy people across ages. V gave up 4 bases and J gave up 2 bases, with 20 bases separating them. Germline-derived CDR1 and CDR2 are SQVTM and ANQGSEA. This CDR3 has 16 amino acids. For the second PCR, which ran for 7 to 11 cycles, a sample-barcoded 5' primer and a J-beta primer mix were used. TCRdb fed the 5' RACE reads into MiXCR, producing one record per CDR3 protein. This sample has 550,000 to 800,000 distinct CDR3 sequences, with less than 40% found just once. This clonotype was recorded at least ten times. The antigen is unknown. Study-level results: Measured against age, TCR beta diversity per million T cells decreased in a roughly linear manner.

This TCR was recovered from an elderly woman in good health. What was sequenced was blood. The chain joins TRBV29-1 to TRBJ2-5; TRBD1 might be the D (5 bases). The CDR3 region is CSVAKTGWGPQETQYF. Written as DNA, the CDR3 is TGCAGCGTTGCAAAGACTGGGTGGGGCCCTCAAGAGACCCAGTACTTC.